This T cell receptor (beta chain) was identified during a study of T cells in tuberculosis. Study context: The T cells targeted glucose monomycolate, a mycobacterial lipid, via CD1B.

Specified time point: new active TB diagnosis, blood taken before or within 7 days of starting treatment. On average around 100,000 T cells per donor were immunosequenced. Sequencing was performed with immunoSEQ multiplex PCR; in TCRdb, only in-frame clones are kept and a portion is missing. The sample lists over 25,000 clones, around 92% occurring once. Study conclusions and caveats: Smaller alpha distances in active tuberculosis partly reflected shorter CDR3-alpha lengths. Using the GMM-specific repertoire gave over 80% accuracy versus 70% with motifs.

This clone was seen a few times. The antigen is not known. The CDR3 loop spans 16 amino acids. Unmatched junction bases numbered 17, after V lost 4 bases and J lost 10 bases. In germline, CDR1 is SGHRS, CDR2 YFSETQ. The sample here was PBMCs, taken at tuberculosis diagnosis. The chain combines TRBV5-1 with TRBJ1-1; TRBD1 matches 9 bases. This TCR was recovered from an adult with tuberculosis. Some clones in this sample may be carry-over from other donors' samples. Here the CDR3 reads CASSPRSRDRAGGAFF. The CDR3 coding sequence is TGCGCCAGCAGCCCTAGATCCCGGGACAGGGCCGGCGGAGCTTTCTTT.